A selection of T cell receptor beta chains follows, all from one sample in a study of blood T cell repertoires in COVID-19. TCRdb keeps only in-frame clones here, not all; method: immunoSEQ multiplex PCR. The data contain about 110,000 clones, 80% of them singletons. The material sequenced was peripheral blood. All receptors come from a human donor in a cohort sampled during active or convalescent COVID-19. CDR3s include the opening cysteine and the closing phenylalanine or tryptophan. D genes are given only for firm matches. Clone size is stated in some rows and not others, as once, few, many or a class when expanded.

j_gene: TRBJ2-7
len: 16
d_gene: TRBD1
abundance: -
v_gene: TRBV15
CDR3aa: CATSRERQGDPYEQYF
CDR3nt: TGTGCCACCAGCAGGGAAAGACAGGGGGACCCCTACGAGCAGTACTTC

j_gene: TRBJ2-5
len: 16
d_gene: -
abundance: -
v_gene: TRBV7-9
CDR3aa: CASSPTTGGARETQYF
CDR3nt: TGTGCCAGCAGCCCAACAACGGGGGGCGCCCGTGAGACCCAGTACTTC

j_gene: TRBJ2-2
len: 11
d_gene: TRBD2
abundance: -
v_gene: TRBV19
CDR3aa: CASSRRGGLFF
CDR3nt: TGTGCCAGTAGCCGCCGGGGGGGGCTGTTTTTT

j_gene: TRBJ2-7
len: 15
d_gene: -
abundance: -
v_gene: TRBV5-1
CDR3aa: CASSPRQVTDYEQYF
CDR3nt: TGCGCCAGCAGCCCGCGACAGGTTACCGACTACGAGCAGTACTTC

j_gene: TRBJ1-2
len: 12
d_gene: -
abundance: -
v_gene: TRBV6-5
CDR3aa: CASRSTGPGYTF
CDR3nt: TGTGCCAGCAGGTCAACAGGGCCTGGCTACACCTTC

j_gene: TRBJ2-3
len: 13
d_gene: TRBD2
abundance: -
v_gene: TRBV24-1
CDR3aa: CATSKGGTDTQYF
CDR3nt: TGTGCCACCAGTAAGGGAGGGACAGATACGCAGTATTTT

j_gene: TRBJ1-1
len: 19
d_gene: -
abundance: -
v_gene: TRBV28
CDR3aa: CASSLGLQGWGQKNTEAFF
CDR3nt: TGTGCCAGCAGCTTAGGGCTACAGGGATGGGGGCAGAAAAACACTGAAGCTTTCTTT

j_gene: TRBJ2-4
len: 18
d_gene: -
abundance: -
v_gene: TRBV6-1
CDR3aa: CASSDRVGTIRGKNIQYF
CDR3nt: TGTGCCAGCAGTGACCGGGTCGGGACAATTAGAGGCAAAAACATTCAGTACTTC

j_gene: TRBJ2-5
len: 15
d_gene: TRBD2
abundance: -
v_gene: TRBV7-2
CDR3aa: CASSSNSGRMETQYF
CDR3nt: TGTGCCAGCAGCTCAAACAGCGGGAGGATGGAGACCCAGTACTTC

j_gene: TRBJ1-5
len: 16
d_gene: -
abundance: few
v_gene: TRBV5-6
CDR3aa: CASSLGGGHPNQPQHF
CDR3nt: TGTGCCAGCAGCTTGGGAGGCGGGCACCCGAATCAGCCCCAGCATTTT

j_gene: TRBJ2-7
len: 11
d_gene: -
abundance: -
v_gene: TRBV20-1
CDR3aa: CSAPSGYEQYF
CDR3nt: TGCAGTGCCCCCTCCGGGTACGAGCAGTACTTC

j_gene: TRBJ2-7
len: 13
d_gene: -
abundance: -
v_gene: TRBV11-3
CDR3aa: CASSLEGGYEQYF
CDR3nt: TGTGCCAGCAGCTTAGAGGGGGGCTACGAGCAGTACTTC

j_gene: TRBJ2-1
len: 15
d_gene: -
abundance: few
v_gene: TRBV19
CDR3aa: CASSMSTSSYNEQFF
CDR3nt: TGTGCCAGTAGTATGTCCACGAGCTCCTACAATGAGCAGTTCTTC

j_gene: TRBJ2-2
len: 14
d_gene: -
abundance: -
v_gene: TRBV10-1
CDR3aa: CASSVLENTGELFF
CDR3nt: TGCGCCAGCAGTGTACTAGAAAACACCGGGGAGCTGTTTTTT

j_gene: TRBJ2-3
len: 16
d_gene: -
abundance: -
v_gene: TRBV5-4
CDR3aa: CASSEVSGVRADTQYF
CDR3nt: TGTGCCAGCAGCGAGGTGTCGGGAGTGAGGGCAGATACGCAGTATTTT

j_gene: TRBJ2-1
len: 18
d_gene: TRBD2
abundance: -
v_gene: TRBV3-1/TRBV3-2
CDR3aa: CASSQELAGRSSYNEQFF
CDR3nt: TGTGCCAGCAGCCAAGAGCTAGCGGGAAGGAGCTCCTACAATGAGCAGTTCTTC

j_gene: TRBJ2-1
len: 15
d_gene: TRBD2
abundance: -
v_gene: TRBV9
CDR3aa: CASSKVLAGGGEQFF
CDR3nt: TGTGCCAGCAGCAAAGTCCTAGCGGGAGGGGGTGAGCAGTTCTTC

j_gene: TRBJ1-2
len: 15
d_gene: -
abundance: -
v_gene: TRBV25-1
CDR3aa: CASSESGRAEGGYTF
CDR3nt: TGTGCCAGCAGTGAATCGGGTAGGGCCGAGGGTGGCTACACCTTC

j_gene: TRBJ1-5
len: 15
d_gene: TRBD1
abundance: -
v_gene: TRBV29-1
CDR3aa: CSASSSGGRNQPQHF
CDR3nt: TGCAGCGCGTCTAGCTCAGGGGGAAGAAATCAGCCCCAGCATTTT

j_gene: TRBJ1-5
len: 14
d_gene: -
abundance: few
v_gene: TRBV5-5
CDR3aa: CASSIRQDNQPQHF
CDR3nt: TGTGCCAGCAGCATTCGACAGGACAATCAGCCCCAGCATTTT

j_gene: TRBJ2-7
len: 15
d_gene: -
abundance: -
v_gene: TRBV9
CDR3aa: CASSEGADLSYEQYF
CDR3nt: TGTGCCAGCAGCGAAGGGGCAGATCTCTCCTACGAGCAGTACTTC

j_gene: TRBJ2-3
len: 17
d_gene: -
abundance: -
v_gene: TRBV4-3
CDR3aa: CASSQDLGGAGTDTQYF
CDR3nt: TGCGCCAGCAGCCAAGATCTGGGCGGAGCGGGCACAGATACGCAGTATTTT

j_gene: TRBJ2-6
len: 18
d_gene: -
abundance: -
v_gene: TRBV19
CDR3aa: CASSWTASLHSGANVLTF
CDR3nt: TGTGCCAGTAGTTGGACAGCTAGTCTACACTCTGGGGCCAACGTCCTGACTTTC

j_gene: TRBJ2-3
len: 13
d_gene: -
abundance: -
v_gene: TRBV18
CDR3aa: CASSPPVVDTQYF
CDR3nt: TGTGCCAGCTCACCCCCGGTGGTAGATACGCAGTATTTT

j_gene: TRBJ1-2
len: 16
d_gene: TRBD1
abundance: -
v_gene: TRBV7-9
CDR3aa: CASSSFPGQGTYGYTF
CDR3nt: TGTGCCAGCAGCTCTTTCCCTGGACAGGGGACCTATGGCTACACCTTC

j_gene: TRBJ1-5
len: 17
d_gene: TRBD1
abundance: -
v_gene: TRBV10-3
CDR3aa: CAISEGTGGQGNQPQHF
CDR3nt: TGTGCCATCAGTGAGGGGACAGGGGGTCAGGGGAATCAGCCCCAGCATTTT

j_gene: TRBJ1-5
len: 14
d_gene: -
abundance: -
v_gene: TRBV2
CDR3aa: CASSSDSTNQPQHF
CDR3nt: TGTGCCAGCAGTTCGGACAGTACCAATCAGCCCCAGCATTTT

j_gene: TRBJ2-1
len: 16
d_gene: TRBD2
abundance: -
v_gene: TRBV5-8
CDR3aa: CASSKRTSGTYNEQFF
CDR3nt: TGTGCCAGCAGCAAACGGACTAGCGGTACCTACAATGAGCAGTTCTTC

j_gene: TRBJ1-6
len: 16
d_gene: TRBD1
abundance: -
v_gene: TRBV7-2
CDR3aa: CASSPRQGSYNSPLHF
CDR3nt: TGTGCCAGCAGCCCACGACAGGGGAGCTATAATTCACCCCTCCACTTT

j_gene: TRBJ2-2
len: 15
d_gene: -
abundance: -
v_gene: TRBV28
CDR3aa: CASSFGNIATGELFF
CDR3nt: TGTGCCAGCAGTTTCGGAAATATAGCGACCGGGGAGCTGTTTTTT

j_gene: TRBJ2-1
len: 15
d_gene: -
abundance: -
v_gene: TRBV28
CDR3aa: CASSLGTHAYNEQFF
CDR3nt: TGTGCCAGCAGCCTCGGGACACATGCCTACAATGAGCAGTTCTTC

j_gene: TRBJ2-7
len: 12
d_gene: -
abundance: -
v_gene: TRBV7-9
CDR3aa: CASSPVPYEQYF
CDR3nt: TGTGCCAGCAGCCCAGTTCCCTACGAGCAGTACTTC

j_gene: TRBJ2-1
len: 14
d_gene: -
abundance: few
v_gene: TRBV24-1
CDR3aa: CATSDPILGGEQFF
CDR3nt: TGTGCCACCAGTGATCCAATCCTGGGGGGTGAGCAGTTCTTC

j_gene: TRBJ1-4
len: 14
d_gene: -
abundance: -
v_gene: TRBV7-9
CDR3aa: CASSLAVANEKLFF
CDR3nt: TGTGCCAGCAGCTTAGCGGTAGCTAATGAAAAACTGTTTTTT

j_gene: TRBJ1-5
len: 15
d_gene: TRBD1
abundance: -
v_gene: TRBV4-1
CDR3aa: CASSPTGAGNQPQHF
CDR3nt: TGCGCCAGCAGCCCGACAGGGGCGGGCAATCAGCCCCAGCATTTT

j_gene: TRBJ2-7
len: 17
d_gene: TRBD2
abundance: -
v_gene: TRBV19
CDR3aa: CASSMGTSGAKPYEQYF
CDR3nt: TGTGCCAGTAGTATGGGGACTAGCGGGGCGAAACCCTACGAGCAGTACTTC

j_gene: TRBJ2-3
len: 19
d_gene: -
abundance: few
v_gene: TRBV6-2/TRBV6-3
CDR3aa: CASSPTSIEEDFGTDTQYF
CDR3nt: TGTGCCAGCAGCCCCACGAGCATCGAAGAGGACTTTGGCACAGATACGCAGTATTTT

j_gene: TRBJ2-7
len: 15
d_gene: -
abundance: -
v_gene: TRBV7-9
CDR3aa: CASSSIRLPSYEQYF
CDR3nt: TGTGCCAGCAGCTCCATCAGGCTCCCCTCCTACGAGCAGTACTTC

j_gene: TRBJ2-2
len: 16
d_gene: TRBD1
abundance: few
v_gene: TRBV7-6
CDR3aa: CASSLGGDRAYGELFF
CDR3nt: TGTGCCAGCAGCTTAGGCGGGGACAGGGCATACGGGGAGCTGTTTTTT

j_gene: TRBJ2-7
len: 15
d_gene: TRBD1
abundance: -
v_gene: TRBV5-1
CDR3aa: CASSTGTGYSYEQYF
CDR3nt: TGCGCCAGCTCGACCGGGACAGGGTACTCCTACGAGCAGTACTTC

j_gene: TRBJ1-3
len: 15
d_gene: -
abundance: -
v_gene: TRBV6-2/TRBV6-3
CDR3aa: CASSSWTLSGNTIYF
CDR3nt: TGTGCCAGCAGTTCCTGGACTCTCTCTGGAAACACCATATATTTT

j_gene: TRBJ1-4
len: 16
d_gene: -
abundance: once
v_gene: TRBV19
CDR3aa: CASTIRASRVNEKLFF
CDR3nt: TGTGCCAGTACCATAAGGGCCAGCAGGGTGAATGAAAAACTGTTTTTT

j_gene: TRBJ2-1
len: 16
d_gene: -
abundance: -
v_gene: TRBV20-1
CDR3aa: CSASGSLSSSYNEQFF
CDR3nt: TGCAGTGCTAGTGGGTCACTATCGAGCTCCTACAATGAGCAGTTCTTC

j_gene: TRBJ2-1
len: 15
d_gene: TRBD2
abundance: -
v_gene: TRBV28
CDR3aa: CASSLIAGPYNEQFF
CDR3nt: TGTGCCAGCAGTTTAATAGCGGGCCCCTACAATGAGCAGTTCTTC

j_gene: TRBJ1-2
len: 14
d_gene: -
abundance: -
v_gene: TRBV11-2
CDR3aa: CASSLEAGNYGYTF
CDR3nt: TGTGCCAGCAGCTTAGAGGCAGGAAACTATGGCTACACCTTC

j_gene: TRBJ1-5
len: 13
d_gene: TRBD1
abundance: -
v_gene: TRBV12-3/TRBV12-4
CDR3aa: CASSLGRDRPQHF
CDR3nt: TGTGCCAGCAGTTTGGGCCGGGACAGACCTCAGCATTTT

j_gene: TRBJ2-5
len: 13
d_gene: -
abundance: -
v_gene: TRBV7-8
CDR3aa: CASSLPPTETQYF
CDR3nt: TGTGCCAGCAGCTTACCCCCTACAGAGACCCAGTACTTC

j_gene: TRBJ2-7
len: 13
d_gene: TRBD2
abundance: -
v_gene: TRBV5-1
CDR3aa: CASSRAGGNEQYF
CDR3nt: TGCGCCAGCAGCAGAGCGGGGGGCAACGAGCAGTACTTC

j_gene: TRBJ2-7
len: 14
d_gene: -
abundance: -
v_gene: TRBV19
CDR3aa: CASRRQGMMDEQYF
CDR3nt: TGTGCCAGCCGGCGGCAGGGCATGATGGACGAGCAGTACTTC